The clone carrying this T cell receptor beta chain was counted once. Repertoires were generated with immunoSEQ multiplex PCR, while TCRdb's copy carries only in-frame clones and drops some. The data hold roughly 140,000 clones, with just under 95% observed a single time. The CDR3 spans 14 residues. CDR1 is SEHNR and CDR2 is FQNEAQ in the germline V gene (reference sequence). The trim removed 8 bases at V and 3 bases at J, leaving 2 bases unmatched. This sample was taken from a study of T cell responses to AZD1222 COVID-19 vaccine. Specimen: peripheral blood, collected after recovery from COVID-19. This clonotype originated in an adult who had recovered from COVID-19. The rearrangement uses TRBV7-9 and TRBJ2-1, with 12 bases matching TRBD2. CDR3: CASLAGGNYNEQFF. In nucleotides, the CDR3 is TGTGCCAGCCTAGCGGGAGGGAACTACAATGAGCAGTTCTTC.